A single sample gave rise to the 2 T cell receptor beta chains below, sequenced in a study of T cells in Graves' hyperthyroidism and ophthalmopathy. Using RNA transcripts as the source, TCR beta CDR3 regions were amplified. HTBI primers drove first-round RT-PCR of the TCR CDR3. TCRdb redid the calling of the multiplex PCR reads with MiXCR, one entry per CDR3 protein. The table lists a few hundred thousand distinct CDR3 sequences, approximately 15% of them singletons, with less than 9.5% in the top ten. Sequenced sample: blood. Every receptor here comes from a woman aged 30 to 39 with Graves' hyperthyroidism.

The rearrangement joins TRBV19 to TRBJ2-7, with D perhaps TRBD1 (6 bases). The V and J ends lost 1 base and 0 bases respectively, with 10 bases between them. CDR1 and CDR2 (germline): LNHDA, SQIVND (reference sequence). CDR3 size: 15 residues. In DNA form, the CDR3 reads TGTGCCAGTAGTATAGGCAGGGGTGCCTCCTACGAGCAGTACTTC. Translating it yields CASSIGRGASYEQYF. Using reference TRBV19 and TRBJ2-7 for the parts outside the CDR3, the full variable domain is DGGITQSPKYLFRKEGQNVTLSCEQNLNHDAMYWYRQDPGQGLRLIYYSQIVNDFQKGDIAEGYSVSREKKESFPLTVTSAQKNPTAFYLCASSIGRGASYEQYFGPGTRLTVT.

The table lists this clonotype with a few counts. The CDR3 bases are TGTGCCAGCAGCCAAGATGGGGGCCTCACCTACGAGCAGTACTTC. It yields the protein CASSQDGGLTYEQYF. The gene calls are TRBV4-2 and TRBJ2-7; tentatively, D is TRBD1 (6 bases). The CDR3 has 15 residues. Trimming pared 0 bases from V and 2 bases from J, leaving 11 bases between. Germline assignment: CDR1 LGHNA and CDR2 YNFKEQ.